These T cell receptor beta chains were read from a single sample in a study of identifying expanded T cells in peripheral blood. The repertoire was sequenced with immunoSEQ multiplex PCR; TCRdb's copy has only in-frame clones and lacks some. Of more than 90,000 clones in the sample, around nine tenths were seen once. Source material: blood. The receptors derive from a person aged 18 to 75 in good health. The CDR3 runs from the conserved cysteine through the conserved F or W. Each record gives: V gene, D gene, J gene, clone size, CDR3 DNA, CDR3 protein. D genes are given only for firm matches. Clone size is given for some rows only: seen once, a few or many times, or a class if the clone is expanded.

TRBV28	-	TRBJ1-1	-	TGTGCCAGCAGTACCCCTCAAAGGGGGTCCCACACTGAAGCTTTCTTT	CASSTPQRGSHTEAFF
TRBV7-8	TRBD1	TRBJ2-3	-	TGTGCCAGCAGCAGACAGGGGCAAGATACGCAGTATTTT	CASSRQGQDTQYF
TRBV5-6	TRBD1	TRBJ1-2	-	TGTGCCAGCAGGTTGCTTTTGGGACAGGGGGCAGGCGGCTACACCTTC	CASRLLLGQGAGGYTF
TRBV6-5	TRBD2	TRBJ2-7	-	TGTGCCGTTTCCGGGAGGCCCTACGAGCAGTACTTC	CAVSGRPYEQYF
TRBV14	-	TRBJ1-1	-	TGTGCCAGCAGCCCATCCGGGACCGGGAACACTGAAGCTTTCTTT	CASSPSGTGNTEAFF
TRBV7-6	-	TRBJ2-3	few	TGTGCCAGCAGCTTATCTGGGGACACAGATACGCAGTATTTT	CASSLSGDTDTQYF
TRBV5-4	-	TRBJ2-3	-	TGTGCCAGCAGCGCGATGGATACGCAGTATTTT	CASSAMDTQYF
TRBV2	-	TRBJ2-2	-	TGTGCCAGCAGTGAAGGGACAGTGAACACCGGGGAGCTGTTTTTT	CASSEGTVNTGELFF
TRBV7-2	TRBD1	TRBJ1-2	few	TGTGCCAGCAGCCCCGACAGGGGGCGAGATGGCTACACCTTC	CASSPDRGRDGYTF
TRBV6-1	TRBD1	TRBJ2-7	-	TGTGCCAGCAGTGTTACAGGGGCCGACTTTTCCTACGAGCAGTACTTC	CASSVTGADFSYEQYF
TRBV6-5	-	TRBJ1-1	-	TGTGCCAGCGGCCGATTCGGGACGAACACTGAAGCTTTCTTT	CASGRFGTNTEAFF
TRBV27	-	TRBJ2-2	-	TGTGCCAGCGCCTTACGGGGCCCGGACACCGGGGAGCTGTTTTTT	CASALRGPDTGELFF
TRBV23-1	TRBD1	TRBJ1-2	-	TGCGCCAGCAGTCAAAACAGGGGGTCCGGTGGCTACACCTTC	CASSQNRGSGGYTF
TRBV6-5	TRBD1	TRBJ2-7	-	TGTGCCAGCAGGACAGGGGGTCCTAGCTCCTACGAGCAGTACTTC	CASRTGGPSSYEQYF
TRBV6-5	-	TRBJ1-2	-	TGTGCCAGCAGTTACGGTTGGGACACAACCAACTATGGCTACACCTTC	CASSYGWDTTNYGYTF
TRBV6-1	TRBD1	TRBJ1-5	-	TGTGCCAGCAGTCGGGGACAGGGGGCCGATCAGCCCCAGCATTTT	CASSRGQGADQPQHF
TRBV5-6	-	TRBJ1-1	-	TGTGCCAGCAGCTCAGGGTTAGGGGGCACTGAAGCTTTCTTT	CASSSGLGGTEAFF
TRBV5-4	-	TRBJ1-3	-	TGTGCCAGCAGCTTGGGGCAGGGTGGAAACACCATATATTTT	CASSLGQGGNTIYF
TRBV6-5	-	TRBJ1-1	-	TGTGCCAGCAGTTACACATCAGGGAAAGCTTTCTTT	CASSYTSGKAFF
TRBV28	TRBD1	TRBJ1-2	-	TGTGCCAGCAGTCCTTTGGGGGGGGACAGCTCTAACTATGGCTACACCTTC	CASSPLGGDSSNYGYTF
TRBV15	-	TRBJ1-1	-	TGTGCCACCAGCAGAAAACTGAAACAGGGCGCTGACACTGAAGCTTTCTTT	CATSRKLKQGADTEAFF
TRBV5-3	TRBD1	TRBJ2-5	-	TGTGCCAGAAGCTCAGGACAGGGAAGAGAGACCCAGTACTTC	CARSSGQGRETQYF
TRBV28	TRBD1	TRBJ1-1	-	TGTGCCAGCAGTTTAAGGGCAGGGGGCACTGAAGCTTTCTTT	CASSLRAGGTEAFF
TRBV11-1	-	TRBJ2-5	-	TGTGCCAGCAGCAAACAGGGCCAAGAGACCCAGTACTTC	CASSKQGQETQYF
TRBV18	-	TRBJ2-1	once	TGTGCCAGCTCACCCCTAGGAGGCTCCTACAATGAGCAGTTCTTC	CASSPLGGSYNEQFF
TRBV28	-	TRBJ2-5	-	TGTGCCAGCAGTAGGGCCGCCGCCCAAGAGACCCAGTACTTC	CASSRAAAQETQYF
TRBV7-9	-	TRBJ2-1	-	TGTGCCAGCAGCTTAGCGTCGGGGGTCCCCTACAATGAGCAGTTCTTC	CASSLASGVPYNEQFF
TRBV25-1	-	TRBJ1-1	-	TGTGCCAGCATAGCGGCAGCTCCATCTATGAACACTGAAGCTTTCTTT	CASIAAAPSMNTEAFF
TRBV5-1	TRBD2	TRBJ2-5	-	TGCGCCAGCAGCTTGGGGACTAGCTTAGAGACCCAGTACTTC	CASSLGTSLETQYF
TRBV30	-	TRBJ2-1	-	TGTGCCTGGAGCCGGAGGGGGCTCGGAATTGGGCAGTTCTTC	CAWSRRGLGIGQFF
TRBV7-2	-	TRBJ2-7	-	TGTGCCAGCAGCTTAGCGGGGAACCCCTACGAGCAGTACTTC	CASSLAGNPYEQYF
TRBV18	-	TRBJ2-1	-	TGTGCCAGCTCCCCCTTCGCAGGTGAGCAGTTCTTC	CASSPFAGEQFF
TRBV6-6	-	TRBJ2-5	-	TGTGCCAGCATTTCTGCTATTCTTGAGACCCAGTACTTC	CASISAILETQYF
TRBV27	-	TRBJ2-1	-	TGTGCCAGCAGTTTAGGGCGGGGCTCCTACAATGAGCAGTTCTTC	CASSLGRGSYNEQFF
TRBV19	-	TRBJ1-2	-	TGTGCCAGTAGTATCCCCCGGGCGGGGGTCCGGGGCTACACCTTC	CASSIPRAGVRGYTF
TRBV6-6	TRBD1	TRBJ2-3	-	TGTGCCAGCAGTGGAGGACAGGGGGCAGATACGCAGTATTTT	CASSGGQGADTQYF
TRBV5-8	-	TRBJ2-1	once	TGTGCCAGCACCCTTAGGGGGGGACATGGACCTTCCTACAATGAGCAGTTCTTC	CASTLRGGHGPSYNEQFF
TRBV28	TRBD1	TRBJ1-5	-	TGTGCCAGCAGTTTCGGCAGGGGGACGGTCGGCAATCAGCCCCAGCATTTT	CASSFGRGTVGNQPQHF
TRBV2	TRBD2	TRBJ2-1	-	TGTGCCAGCCCCTTACTAGCGGGGGGACACAATGAGCAGTTCTTC	CASPLLAGGHNEQFF
TRBV7-2	TRBD1	TRBJ1-5	-	TGTGCCAGCAGCCCCCAGGGGACAGGGGCGGGCCAGCCCCAGCATTTT	CASSPQGTGAGQPQHF